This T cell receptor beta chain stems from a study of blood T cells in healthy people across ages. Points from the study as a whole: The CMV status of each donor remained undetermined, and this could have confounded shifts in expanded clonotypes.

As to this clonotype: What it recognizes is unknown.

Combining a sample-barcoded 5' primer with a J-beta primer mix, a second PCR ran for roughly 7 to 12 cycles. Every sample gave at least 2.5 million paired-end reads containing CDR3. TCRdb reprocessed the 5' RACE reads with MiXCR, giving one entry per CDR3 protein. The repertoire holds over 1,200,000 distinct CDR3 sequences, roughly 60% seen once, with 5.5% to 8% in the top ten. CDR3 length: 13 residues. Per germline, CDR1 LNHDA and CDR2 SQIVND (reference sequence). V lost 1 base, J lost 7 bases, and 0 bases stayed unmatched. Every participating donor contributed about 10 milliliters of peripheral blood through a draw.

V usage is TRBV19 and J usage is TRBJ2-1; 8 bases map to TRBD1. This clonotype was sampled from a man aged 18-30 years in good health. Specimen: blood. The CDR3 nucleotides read TGTGCCAGTAGTATAGGGACAGGGAATGAGCAGTTCTTC. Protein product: CASSIGTGNEQFF.